The entry below gives a single TCR beta chain sequence along with its context. Its cognate antigen is unknown. Using constant-segment primers, 5'RACE produced TCR alpha and TCR beta cDNA libraries carrying sample barcodes and UMIs. Each CDR3 protein gets one entry after TCRdb re-called the 5' RACE reads with MiXCR. The repertoire holds around 430,000 distinct CDR3 sequences, with roughly 15% as singletons. This CDR3 has 15 amino acids. V was trimmed by 3 bases and J by 6 bases, leaving 19 bases between them. Looked up from germline, CDR1 is DFQATT and CDR2 is SNEGSKA (reference sequence). These data come from a study of T-cell memory formation after mild COVID-19. Findings and caveats of the study: In pre-infection memory, a portion of responding clones appeared, which suggested that cross-reactive memory joined. CD4+ bias marked clones expanding day 15 to 37, unlike balanced contracting clones.

The receptor's source is a man younger than 30 who had mild COVID-19 (a few samples of this study predate the infection). Cell type and time point are not known. V usage is TRBV20-1 and J usage is TRBJ2-3; maybe TRBD2 (5 bases). Sequencing was performed on PBMCs or a T cell subset sorted from them (not recorded which). The CDR3 reads CSASQRVGPRDTQYF. The CDR3 DNA is TGCAGTGCTAGCCAGAGGGTTGGGCCGAGGGATACGCAGTATTTT.